The TCR beta chain described here comes from a study of T cells in localized non-small cell lung cancer. Regarding the study as a whole: Heterogeneity cannot be ruled out, as sequencing used one tumor region only. A median of approximately 50 clones ranked among the top 100 in tumor appeared in adjacent lung.

The protocol was immunoSEQ multiplex PCR, while the TCRdb copy is restricted to in-frame clones and leaves out a portion. This sample has roughly 1,200 clones, with about 20% found just once. The sampled adjacent lung lay at least 2 cm from the tumor margin and showed no atypia. This clone has a handful of counts. The antigen is unknown. Germline CDR1 reads MNHGY; CDR2 reads SAAAGT. The CDR3 runs to 13 residues. Trimming took 7 bases from V and 8 from J; bases not matched to a gene: 10. The V and J genes are TRBV6-8 and TRBJ1-2; 7 nucleotides match TRBD1. The source of this sequence is a male donor older than 55 with stage I lung adenocarcinoma. The source material was normal lung tissue next to the tumor, sampled before any cancer treatment. The CDR3 loop reads CASTQGGAQGYTF. The CDR3 coding sequence is TGTGCCAGCACCCAGGGGGGGGCGCAAGGCTACACCTTC.